This record covers a single T cell receptor (beta chain). The antigen remains undetermined. This sample stems from a study of cytomegalovirus exposure and HLA in healthy donors. Regarding the study as a whole: Roughly uniform depth of sequencing across donors was assumed in presence/absence analyses. Listed as cytomegalovirus-associated were 150 to 200 TCR beta chains. Immune exposure information comprised only CMV serostatus. Among the most significant clusters, several appeared linked to common viral pathogens in a later analysis.

The primer mix had 60 Vbeta and 13 Jbeta primers. Here immunoSEQ multiplex PCR was the method, and the copy in TCRdb shows in-frame clones only, minus some. Among approximately 180,000 clones listed, around 81% were seen once. Germline V CDR1 and CDR2: SQVTM, ANQGSEA. V shed 0 bases and J shed 6 bases, with 8 bases lying between them. This CDR3 has 12 residues. This TCR was recovered from a man between 18 and 35 years old in good health and CMV-seronegative. The sequenced sample was PBMCs. V and J are TRBV29-1 and TRBJ1-2; D gene unclear. CDR3 region: CSVEERRDGYTF. The CDR3 DNA reads TGCAGCGTTGAAGAAAGGCGGGATGGCTACACCTTC. Combining the CDR3 with reference TRBV29-1 and TRBJ1-2 gives the whole variable domain SAVISQKPSRDICQRGTSLTIQCQVDSQVTMMFWYRQQPGQSLTLIATANQGSEATYESGFVIDKFPISRPNLTFSTLTVSNMSPEDSSIYLCSVEERRDGYTFGSGTRLTVV.